This record looks at one T cell receptor beta chain sequence and its context. The CDR3 has 15 residues. J lost 4 bases, V lost 6 bases, and 7 bases had no gene match. Germline CDR1 is SEHNR and CDR2 is FQNEAQ (reference sequence). Assay used: immunoSEQ multiplex PCR; TCRdb lists only in-frame clones, some missing. Of 150,000 to 200,000 clones in the sample, approximately 90% were seen once. This entry belongs to a study of blood T cell repertoires in COVID-19. On the study more broadly: T cells, B-cell-depleted T cells, or PBMCs supplied cDNA or gDNA.

The material sequenced was peripheral blood. The origin of this receptor is a human donor in a cohort sampled during active COVID-19. V gene TRBV7-9 combines with J gene TRBJ2-7; TRBD1 matches at 12 bases. CDR3 protein: CASRQAGQGAYEQYF. The DNA for the CDR3 is TGTGCCAGCAGGCAAGCGGGACAGGGGGCTTACGAGCAGTACTTC.